This TCR beta chain was found in a study of identical twins. This CDR3 has 14 residues. Germline loops: CDR1 ENHRY, CDR2 SYGVKD. Trimming took 6 bases from V and 4 from J, leaving 13 bases between them. Study-level findings and limits: Monozygotic twins shared more out-of-frame TCR alpha than recombination models predicted. One should note that invariant MAIT and iNKT cells could partly confound zero-insertion analyses.

This clonotype was detected only a few times. Its antigen is as yet unknown. A universal primer site was created by template switching, with the cDNA bearing unique molecular identifiers. One entry per CDR3 protein, called by TCRdb with MiXCR from the 5' RACE reads. The sample contains some 630,000 distinct CDR3 sequences, roughly 7.2% of which appear only once. These records were also assigned to another study, of yellow fever vaccine responses in identical twins.

The chain joins TRBV10-3 to TRBJ1-3; tentatively, D is TRBD1 (5 bases). Sequenced material: PBMCs. The sequence was obtained from a woman under 30 in good health. The DNA of the CDR3 is TGTGCCATCAGCATGGGGCGAATAGGAAACACCATATATTTT. Its translation is CAISMGRIGNTIYF.